These 20 T cell receptor beta chains were sequenced from one sample in a study of cytomegalovirus exposure and HLA in healthy donors. PCR involved 60 Vbeta and 13 Jbeta primers. Produced via immunoSEQ multiplex PCR; TCRdb's table is partial and in-frame only. The data show roughly 86,000 clones, with about two thirds seen just once and about a fifth held by the top ten. Sequencing input: PBMCs. The receptor source for this set is a woman aged 45-60 years in good health and CMV-seropositive.

This chain connects TRBV19 to TRBJ2-1; D not resolved. Trimming pared 5 bases from V and 5 bases from J, leaving 10 bases between. This CDR3 contains 13 residues. Germline loops: CDR1 LNHDA, CDR2 SQIVND (reference sequence). The CDR3 coding sequence is TGTGCCAGTAGTCCAACAATGAACAATGAGCAGTTCTTC. Amino acid sequence: CASSPTMNNEQFF.

V usage is TRBV5-1 and J usage is TRBJ2-5, with 10 bases matching TRBD2. The germline CDR1 and CDR2 sequences are SGHRS and YFSETQ. The ends lost 2 bases at V and 1 base at J; junction bases unmatched: 2. The CDR3 is 15 amino acids. Here the CDR3 reads CASSFTSGTQETQYF. In DNA form, the CDR3 reads TGCGCCAGCAGCTTCACTAGCGGGACCCAAGAGACCCAGTACTTC.

In its sample, this clone was seen a few times. This rearrangement joins TRBV5-1 to TRBJ2-7; no clear D. Germline CDR1 SGHRS, CDR2 YFSETQ. The CDR3 sequence is 15 residues long. The V end lost 0 bases, the J end lost 2 bases, and 12 bases lay between the germline ends. The CDR3 DNA reads as TGCGCCAGCAGCTTGGACGGTTACCCCCCCTACGAGCAGTACTTC. As protein: CASSLDGYPPYEQYF.

The chain carries TRBV6-6 and TRBJ1-5; D uncertain. The germline gives CDR1 MNHNY, CDR2 SVGAGI (reference sequence). This CDR3 has 14 residues. Trimming took 4 bases from V and 6 from J, leaving 13 bases between them. In DNA, the CDR3 is TGTGCCAGCAGTTTGGAAGGCTACAGTCAGCCCCAGCATTTT. This codes for CASSLEGYSQPQHF.

The V and J genes are TRBV7-6 and TRBJ1-4; D gene ambiguous. Per germline, CDR1 SGHVS and CDR2 FNYEAQ. Trimming removed 0 bases at V and 5 bases at J, with 10 bases between. This CDR3 has 15 residues. CDR3 coding DNA: TGTGCCAGCAGCTTAGCGGCAGAACCAAATGAAAAACTGTTTTTT. Its protein is CASSLAAEPNEKLFF.

This clone was seen only once. One end of the junction is discordant with germline, which a read error may explain. The V call is TRBV5-1, the J call TRBJ2-7; TRBD1 might be the D (5 bases). This CDR3 comprises 15 residues. Germline V gives CDR1 SGHRS, CDR2 YFSETQ. In nucleotides, the CDR3 is TGCGCCAGCAGCTTAAATGGGGCAGTCTCCAACGAGCAGTACTTC. As protein: CASSLNGAVSNEQYF.

The V gene is TRBV19, the J gene TRBJ2-6, with D uncertain. The CDR3 is 13 amino acids. Germline V gene lookup returns CDR1 LNHDA and CDR2 SQIVND (reference sequence). The V and J ends lost 6 bases and 1 base respectively, with 4 bases between them. Here the CDR3 reads CASRESGANVLTF. CDR3 bases: TGTGCCAGTAGGGAGTCTGGGGCCAACGTCCTGACTTTC.

V and J are TRBV2 and TRBJ1-5; TRBD1 matches at 7 bases. The V gene end was trimmed by 5 bases and the J gene end by 3 bases; junction bases not matched to a gene: 4. Germline CDR1 reads SNHLY; CDR2 reads FYNNEI. CDR3 size: 14 residues. The CDR3 DNA reads TGTGCCAGCAGTCAGACAGGGATCAATCAGCCCCAGCATTTT. It is translated as CASSQTGINQPQHF.

The chain has TRBV6-5 and TRBJ1-5; 9 bases are shared with TRBD1. There are 15 residues in the CDR3. The V gene end was trimmed by 5 bases and the J gene end by 5 bases; junction bases not matched to a gene: 7. CDR1 is MNHEY and CDR2 is SVGAGI in the germline V gene. The CDR3 bases are TGTGCCAGCAGTAGCCGGGACAGGGTGGATCAGCCCCAGCATTTT. Translated, it gives CASSSRDRVDQPQHF.

The V and J genes are TRBV5-6 and TRBJ1-2, with a possible D match to TRBD1 (5 bases). The CDR3 consists of 13 residues. Per the germline V gene, CDR1 is SGHDT and CDR2 is YYEEEE. The ends were cut back, 1 base at V and 10 bases at J, with 14 bases in the middle. The CDR3 loop is CASSLILGAHYTF. The CDR3 DNA reads as TGTGCCAGCAGCTTGATTTTAGGGGCCCACTACACCTTC.

The chain is built from TRBV15 and TRBJ2-3, with TRBD2 matching 9 bases. The CDR3 runs to 15 residues. V trimming: 0 bases; J trimming: 6 bases; junction bases outside the gene matches: 4. The V gene's germline CDR1 is LNHNV and CDR2 YYDKDF (reference sequence). The CDR3 DNA is TGTGCCACCAGCAGAGATATAGCGGGGGCCGATACGCAGTATTTT. This sequence encodes CATSRDIAGADTQYF. The full variable domain, in which reference TRBV15 and TRBJ2-3 provide the parts outside the CDR3, is DAMVIQNPRYQVTQFGKPVTLSCSQTLNHNVMYWYQQKSSQAPKLLFHYYDKDFNNEADTPDNFQSRRPNTSFCFLDIRSPGLGDTAMYLCATSRDIAGADTQYFGPGTRLTVL.

The DNA of the CDR3 is TGTGCCAGCACCCCACCACAGGGGCCCACCGGGGAGCTGTTTTTT. Amino acids: CASTPPQGPTGELFF. The V call is TRBV6-1, the J call TRBJ2-2; 7 bases align to TRBD1. V dropped 7 bases and J dropped 4; count of bases not matched to a gene: 9. CDR3 length: 15 residues. Germline V CDR1 and CDR2: MNHNS, SASEGT.

There are a few counts of this clone. The chain has TRBV28 and TRBJ2-2; D is uncertain. The CDR3 has 12 amino acids. Trimming cost V 5 bases and J 4 bases, with 5 bases left between them. Looked up from germline, CDR1 is MDHEN and CDR2 is SYDVKM. For the CDR3, the DNA is TGTGCCAGCAGTACTTTCACCGGGGAGCTGTTTTTT. Translating it yields CASSTFTGELFF.

The chain has TRBV2 and TRBJ2-3; 8 bases line up with TRBD2. J was trimmed by 5 bases and V by 6 bases; bases with no gene match: 4. The CDR3 has 13 residues. CDR1 is SNHLY and CDR2 is FYNNEI in the germline V gene. This CDR3 is CASRRGGQDTQYF. The CDR3, as DNA: TGTGCCAGCAGACGGGGGGGCCAAGATACGCAGTATTTT.

V and J are TRBV28 and TRBJ1-1, with a possible D match to TRBD1 (5 bases). The CDR3 length is 13 residues. V was clipped by 3 bases and J by 11 bases, with 16 bases between them. The V gene's germline CDR1 is MDHEN and CDR2 SYDVKM. Here the CDR3 reads CASSLGGSNRAFF. CDR3 sequence (DNA): TGTGCCAGCAGTTTGGGGGGAAGTAATCGGGCTTTCTTT.

This chain joins TRBV2 and TRBJ1-2, with 12 bases identical to TRBD1. The CDR3 runs to 14 residues. Germline V CDR1 and CDR2: SNHLY, FYNNEI. The trim removed 6 bases at V and 8 bases at J, leaving 7 bases unmatched. The CDR3 coding sequence is TGTGCCAGCAGCGGGACAGGGGGCGCGGGGGGCTACACCTTC. Translation: CASSGTGGAGGYTF.

The V and J genes are TRBV28 and TRBJ2-4; 9 positions match TRBD1. The CDR3 sequence is 18 residues long. In germline, CDR1 is MDHEN, CDR2 SYDVKM. V lost 4 bases, J lost 0 bases, and 10 bases stayed unmatched. CDR3 in amino acids: CASSSRDRARIAKNIQYF. Here the CDR3 DNA reads TGTGCCAGCAGTTCCCGGGACAGGGCCAGAATAGCCAAAAACATTCAGTACTTC.

In this sample, this clone turned up many times. The chain employs TRBV7-2 and TRBJ1-2; possibly TRBD1 for D (6 bases). The V and J ends lost 7 bases and 2 bases respectively, with 14 bases between them. Germline V CDR1 and CDR2: SGHTA, FQGNSA. This CDR3 region has 14 residues. For the CDR3, the DNA is TGTGCCAGCAACCAACAGGGTGGGAACTATGGCTACACCTTC. Translated, it gives CASNQQGGNYGYTF.

The chain is built from TRBV18 and TRBJ1-1; D is unclear. This CDR3 has 13 residues. Germline CDR1 KGHSH, CDR2 LQKENI. V was cut by 5 bases and J by 7 bases, with 14 bases left in between. The CDR3 loop is CASSKTVSDEAFF. CDR3 bases: TGTGCCAGCTCAAAAACGGTGAGTGATGAAGCTTTCTTT.

This sequence joins TRBV6-1 and TRBJ1-4; a possible D gene is TRBD1 (6 bases). Trimming removed 2 bases from V and 3 bases from J, with 13 bases in between. From germline, CDR1 is MNHNS and CDR2 SASEGT. This CDR3 contains 16 residues. CDR3 in amino acids: CASSEPNRAANEKLFF. The CDR3 nucleotides read TGTGCCAGCAGTGAACCTAACAGGGCAGCTAATGAAAAACTGTTTTTT.